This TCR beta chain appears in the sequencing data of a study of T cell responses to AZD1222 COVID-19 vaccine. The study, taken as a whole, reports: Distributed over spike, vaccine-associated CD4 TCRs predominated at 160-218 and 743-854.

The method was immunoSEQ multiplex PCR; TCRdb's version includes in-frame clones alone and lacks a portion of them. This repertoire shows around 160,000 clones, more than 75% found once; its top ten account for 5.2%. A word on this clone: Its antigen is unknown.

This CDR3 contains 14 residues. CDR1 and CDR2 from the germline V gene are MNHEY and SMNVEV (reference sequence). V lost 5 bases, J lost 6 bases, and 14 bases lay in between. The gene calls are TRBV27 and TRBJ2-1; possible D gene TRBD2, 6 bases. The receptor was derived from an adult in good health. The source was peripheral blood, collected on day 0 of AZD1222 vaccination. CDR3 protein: CASSPPGTRNEQFF. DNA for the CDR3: TGTGCCAGCAGTCCACCCGGGACTCGCAATGAGCAGTTCTTC.